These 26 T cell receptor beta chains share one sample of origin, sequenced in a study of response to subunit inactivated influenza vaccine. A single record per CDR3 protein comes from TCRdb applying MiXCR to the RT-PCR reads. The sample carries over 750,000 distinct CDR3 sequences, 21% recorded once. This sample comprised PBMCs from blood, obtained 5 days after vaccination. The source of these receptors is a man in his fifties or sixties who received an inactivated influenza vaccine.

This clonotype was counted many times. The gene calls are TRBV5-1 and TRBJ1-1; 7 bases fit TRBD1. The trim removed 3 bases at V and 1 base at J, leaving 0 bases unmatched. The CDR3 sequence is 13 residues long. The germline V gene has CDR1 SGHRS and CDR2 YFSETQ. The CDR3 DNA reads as TGCGCCAGCAGCTGGGACAGGAACACTGAAGCTTTCTTT. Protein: CASSWDRNTEAFF.

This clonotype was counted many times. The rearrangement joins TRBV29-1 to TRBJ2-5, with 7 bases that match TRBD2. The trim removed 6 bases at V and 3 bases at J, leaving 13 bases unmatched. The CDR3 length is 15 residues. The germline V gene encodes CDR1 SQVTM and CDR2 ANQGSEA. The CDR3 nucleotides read TGCAGCGTCGCTTTCTCAATCCGGGGGGAAGAGACCCAGTACTTC. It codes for CSVAFSIRGEETQYF.

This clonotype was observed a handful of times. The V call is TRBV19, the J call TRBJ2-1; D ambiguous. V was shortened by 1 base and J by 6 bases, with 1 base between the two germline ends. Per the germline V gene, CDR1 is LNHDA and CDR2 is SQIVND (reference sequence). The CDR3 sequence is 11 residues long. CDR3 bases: TGTGCCAGTAGTATAGGCAATGAGCAGTTCTTC. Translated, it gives CASSIGNEQFF.

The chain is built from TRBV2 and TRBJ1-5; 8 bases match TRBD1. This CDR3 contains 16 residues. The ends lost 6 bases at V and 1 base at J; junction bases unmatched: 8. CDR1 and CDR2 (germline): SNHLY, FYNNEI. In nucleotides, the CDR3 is TGTGCCAGCAGACCGGACAGGGCGGGAAGCAATCAGCCCCAGCATTTT. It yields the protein CASRPDRAGSNQPQHF.

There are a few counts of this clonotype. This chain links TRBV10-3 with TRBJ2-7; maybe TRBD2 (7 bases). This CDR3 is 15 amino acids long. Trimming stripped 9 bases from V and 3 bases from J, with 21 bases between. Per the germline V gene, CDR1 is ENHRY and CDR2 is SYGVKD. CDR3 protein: CAMSSGGAGDYEQYF. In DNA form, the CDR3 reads TGTGCCATGTCATCTGGGGGGGCGGGGGACTACGAGCAGTACTTC.

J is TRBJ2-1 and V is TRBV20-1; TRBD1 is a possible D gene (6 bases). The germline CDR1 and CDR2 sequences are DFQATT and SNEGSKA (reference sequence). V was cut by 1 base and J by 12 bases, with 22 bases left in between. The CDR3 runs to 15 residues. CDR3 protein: CSARVPATGTSTQFF. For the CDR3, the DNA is TGCAGTGCTAGAGTCCCCGCGACAGGAACTTCTACGCAGTTCTTC.

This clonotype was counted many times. CDR3 residues: CASSYGPGPYNEQFF. CDR3 nucleotide sequence: TGTGCCAGCAGTTACGGCCCGGGACCCTACAATGAGCAGTTCTTC. The gene calls are TRBV12-3 or TRBV12-4 and TRBJ2-1; D assignment may be TRBD1 or TRBD2 (5 bases each). V was pared by 4 bases and J by 2 bases, with 12 bases between. The CDR3 spans 15 residues.

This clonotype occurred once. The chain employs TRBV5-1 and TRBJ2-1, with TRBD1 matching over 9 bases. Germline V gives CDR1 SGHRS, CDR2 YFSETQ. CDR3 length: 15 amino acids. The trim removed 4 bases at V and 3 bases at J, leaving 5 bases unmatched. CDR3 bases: TGCGCCAGCAGCGGAGGGACAGGGCGCTACAATGAGCAGTTCTTC. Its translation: CASSGGTGRYNEQFF.

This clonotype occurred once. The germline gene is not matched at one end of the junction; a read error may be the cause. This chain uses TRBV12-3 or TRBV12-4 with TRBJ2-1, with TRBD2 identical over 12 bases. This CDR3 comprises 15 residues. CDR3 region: CASRSGTSGRNERFF. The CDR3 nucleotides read TGTGCCAGCAGAAGTGGAACTAGCGGGAGGAATGAGCGGTTCTTC.

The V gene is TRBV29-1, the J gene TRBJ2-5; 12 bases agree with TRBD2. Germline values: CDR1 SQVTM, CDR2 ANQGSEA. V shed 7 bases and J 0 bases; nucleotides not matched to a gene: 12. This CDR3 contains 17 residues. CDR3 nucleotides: TGCAGCGGGGGAGGGCTAGCGGGAGGGCAGTACCAAGAGACCCAGTACTTC. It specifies CSGGGLAGGQYQETQYF.

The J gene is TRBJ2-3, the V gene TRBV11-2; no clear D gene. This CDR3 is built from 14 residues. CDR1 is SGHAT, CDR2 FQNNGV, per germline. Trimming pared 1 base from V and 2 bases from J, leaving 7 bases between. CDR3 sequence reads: CASSLGANTDTQYF. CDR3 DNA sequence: TGTGCCAGCAGCTTAGGAGCTAACACAGATACGCAGTATTTT.

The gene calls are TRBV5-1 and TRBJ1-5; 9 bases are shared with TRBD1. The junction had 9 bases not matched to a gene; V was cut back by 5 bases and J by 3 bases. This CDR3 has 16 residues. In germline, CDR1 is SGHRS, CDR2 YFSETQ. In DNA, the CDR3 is TGCGCCAGCAGTCCTGACGGGACAGGGTTCAATCAGCCCCAGCATTTT. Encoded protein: CASSPDGTGFNQPQHF.

Here the CDR3 DNA reads TGCAGTGCCCACCCTTCCGGGGAGGAGCCCCAGCATTTT. Translating it yields CSAHPSGEEPQHF. The genes are TRBV20-1 and TRBJ1-5, with D uncertain. CDR3 length: 13 amino acids. The germline V and J ends were trimmed by 6 bases and 8 bases, with 17 bases remaining between them. The germline CDR1 and CDR2 sequences are DFQATT and SNEGSKA (reference sequence).

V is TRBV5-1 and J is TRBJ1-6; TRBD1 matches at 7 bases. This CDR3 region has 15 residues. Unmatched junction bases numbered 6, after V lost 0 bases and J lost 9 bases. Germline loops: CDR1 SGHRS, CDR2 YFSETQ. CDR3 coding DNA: TGCGCCAGCAGCTTGGGGGACAGCCCTTCTTCACCCCTCCACTTT. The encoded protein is CASSLGDSPSSPLHF.

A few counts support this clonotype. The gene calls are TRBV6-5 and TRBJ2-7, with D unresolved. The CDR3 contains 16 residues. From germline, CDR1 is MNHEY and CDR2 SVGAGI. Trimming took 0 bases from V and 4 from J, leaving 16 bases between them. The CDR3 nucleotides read TGTGCCAGCAGTTACTCAAGTCCCACGACTGGTTACGAGCAGTACTTC. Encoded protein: CASSYSSPTTGYEQYF.

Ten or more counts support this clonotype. As DNA, the CDR3 is TGTGCCAGCAGCTACACGACAGGGGGCTACGAGCAGTACTTC. Encoded protein: CASSYTTGGYEQYF. The genes are TRBV7-2 and TRBJ2-7, with 9 positions matching TRBD1. After removal of 4 bases from V and 3 bases from J, the junction contained 4 bases not matched to a gene. Germline V lookup: CDR1 SGHTA, CDR2 FQGNSA. The CDR3 spans 14 residues. The complete variable domain, with remaining parts taken from reference TRBV7-2 and TRBJ2-7, reads GAGVSQSPSNKVTEKGKDVELRCDPISGHTALYWYRQSLGQGLEFLIYFQGNSAPDKSGLPSDRFSAERTGGSVSTLTIQRTQQEDSAVYLCASSYTTGGYEQYFGPGTRLTVT.

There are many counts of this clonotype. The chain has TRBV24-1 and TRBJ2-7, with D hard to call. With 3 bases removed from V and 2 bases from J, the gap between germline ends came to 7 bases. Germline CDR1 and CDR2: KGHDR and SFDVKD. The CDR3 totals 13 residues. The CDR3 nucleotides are TGTGCCACCAGTGATCCAGGAACCTACGAGCAGTACTTC. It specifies CATSDPGTYEQYF.

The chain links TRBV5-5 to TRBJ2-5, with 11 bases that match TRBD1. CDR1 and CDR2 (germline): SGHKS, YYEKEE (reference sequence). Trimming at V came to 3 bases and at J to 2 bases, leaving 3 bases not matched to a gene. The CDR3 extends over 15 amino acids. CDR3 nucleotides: TGTGCCAGCAGCTCCTGGGACAGGGGGCAAGAGACCCAGTACTTC. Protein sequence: CASSSWDRGQETQYF.

The CDR3 sequence: CASSRATSGTGELFF. The DNA of the CDR3 is TGTGCCAGCAGCCGAGCCACTAGTGGCACCGGGGAGCTGTTTTTT. The chain couples TRBV12-3 or TRBV12-4 to TRBJ2-2; the D gene is possibly TRBD2 (5 bases). CDR3 length equals 15 residues. V was trimmed by 6 bases and J by 4 bases, leaving 15 bases between them.

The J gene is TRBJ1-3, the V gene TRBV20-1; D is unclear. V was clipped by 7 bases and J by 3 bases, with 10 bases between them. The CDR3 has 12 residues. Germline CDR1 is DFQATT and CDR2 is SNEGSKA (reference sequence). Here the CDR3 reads CSVSGGGNTIYF. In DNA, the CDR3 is TGCAGTGTTTCGGGTGGTGGAAACACCATATATTTT.

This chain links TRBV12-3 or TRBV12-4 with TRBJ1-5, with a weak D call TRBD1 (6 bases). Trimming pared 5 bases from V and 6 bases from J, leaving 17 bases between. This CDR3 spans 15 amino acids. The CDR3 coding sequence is TGTGCCAGCAGTACCCACAGGGATCCGGGTCAGCCCCAGCATTTT. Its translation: CASSTHRDPGQPQHF.

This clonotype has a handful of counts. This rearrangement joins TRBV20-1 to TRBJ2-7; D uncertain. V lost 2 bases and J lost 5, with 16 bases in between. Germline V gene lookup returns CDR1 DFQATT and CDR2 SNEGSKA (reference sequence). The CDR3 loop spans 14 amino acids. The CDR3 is CSARQLIRSDEQYF. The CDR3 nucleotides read TGCAGTGCTAGACAACTAATTCGCAGCGACGAGCAGTACTTC.

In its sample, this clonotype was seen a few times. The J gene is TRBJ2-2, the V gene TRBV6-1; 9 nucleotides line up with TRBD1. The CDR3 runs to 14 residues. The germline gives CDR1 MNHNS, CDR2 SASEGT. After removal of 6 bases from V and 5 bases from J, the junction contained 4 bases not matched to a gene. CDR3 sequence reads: CASRKGQGTGELFF. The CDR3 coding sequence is TGTGCCAGCAGAAAAGGACAGGGGACCGGGGAGCTGTTTTTT.

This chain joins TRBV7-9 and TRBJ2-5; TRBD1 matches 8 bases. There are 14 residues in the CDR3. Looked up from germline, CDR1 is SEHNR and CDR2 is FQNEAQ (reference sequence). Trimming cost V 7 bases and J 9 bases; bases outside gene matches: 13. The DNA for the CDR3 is TGTGCCAGCACCCCCCTGACAGGGGACTTATCCCAGTACTTC. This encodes CASTPLTGDLSQYF.

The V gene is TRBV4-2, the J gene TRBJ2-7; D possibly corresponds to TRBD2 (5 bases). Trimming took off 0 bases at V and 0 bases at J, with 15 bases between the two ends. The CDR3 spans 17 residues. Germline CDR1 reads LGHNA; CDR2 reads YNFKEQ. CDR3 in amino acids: CASSQDVRGHSSYEQYF. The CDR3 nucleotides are TGTGCCAGCAGCCAAGATGTCCGGGGTCATAGCTCCTACGAGCAGTACTTC.

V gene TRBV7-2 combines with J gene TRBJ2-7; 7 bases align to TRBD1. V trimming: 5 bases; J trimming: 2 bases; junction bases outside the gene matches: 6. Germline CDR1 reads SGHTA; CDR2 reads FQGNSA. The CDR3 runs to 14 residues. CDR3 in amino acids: CASSRDSDTYEQYF. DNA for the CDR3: TGTGCCAGCAGCCGGGACAGTGATACCTACGAGCAGTACTTC.